These T cell receptor beta chains were read from a single sample in a study of blood T cell repertoires in COVID-19. The repertoire was sequenced with immunoSEQ multiplex PCR; TCRdb's copy has only in-frame clones and lacks some. The sample includes roughly 86,000 clones, under 85% of them seen just once. The sample comprised peripheral blood. All receptors derive from a woman of 80 years or more with COVID-19, enrolled during active disease. Both conserved end residues are part of each CDR3. A D gene is named only where the DNA matches it firmly. The size entry is marked missing in some rows and otherwise reads once, few, many or a size class.

d_call,clone_size,v_call,j_call,cdr3_length,cdr3_aa,cdr3_nt
NA,NA,TRBV2,TRBJ2-2,13,CASTSRAVGELFF,TGTGCCAGTACTTCCAGGGCGGTCGGGGAGCTGTTTTTT
TRBD1,NA,TRBV2,TRBJ2-1,15,CASTRDRGPYNEQFF,TGTGCCAGCACCAGGGACAGGGGCCCCTACAATGAGCAGTTCTTC
TRBD1,NA,TRBV2,TRBJ2-7,14,CASSGDRGAIGWHF,TGTGCCAGCAGTGGGGACAGGGGAGCAATTGGTTGGCACTTC
NA,NA,TRBV28,TRBJ2-2,15,CASSLLGANTGELFF,TGTGCCAGCAGCCTCCTTGGGGCTAACACCGGGGAGCTGTTTTTT
NA,once,TRBV4-1,TRBJ2-5,15,CASSQDGASLETQYF,TGCGCCAGCAGCCAAGATGGGGCTAGTCTTGAGACCCAGTACTTC
NA,NA,TRBV29-1,TRBJ2-5,17,CSVEGGLWVQLQETQYF,TGCAGCGTTGAAGGAGGACTATGGGTCCAATTACAAGAGACCCAGTACTTC
TRBD1,NA,TRBV5-1,TRBJ1-3,13,CASGGTGENTIYF,TGCGCCAGCGGCGGGACAGGGGAAAACACCATATATTTT
NA,NA,TRBV28,TRBJ2-7,15,CASSPPGQITYEQYF,TGTGCCAGCAGTCCCCCCGGACAGATTACCTACGAGCAGTACTTC
TRBD2,NA,TRBV5-8,TRBJ2-3,16,CASRNYLAGLTDTQYF,TGTGCCAGCAGGAACTATCTAGCGGGACTCACAGATACGCAGTATTTT
TRBD2,NA,TRBV5-1,TRBJ2-3,15,CASMLAGVSADTQYF,TGCGCCAGCATGCTAGCGGGAGTAAGTGCAGATACGCAGTATTTT
TRBD1,NA,TRBV18,TRBJ1-6,15,CASSDGQGFDSPLHF,TGTGCCAGCTCGGACGGACAGGGGTTTGATTCACCCCTCCACTTT
NA,NA,TRBV7-3,TRBJ2-5,16,CASSLIGVGQQETQYF,TGTGCCAGCAGCTTAATAGGGGTCGGCCAACAAGAGACCCAGTACTTC
TRBD1,NA,TRBV10-3,TRBJ1-2,14,CAISPRTGTSGYTF,TGTGCCATCAGCCCTCGGACAGGGACGAGTGGCTACACCTTC
NA,NA,TRBV4-1,TRBJ1-6,16,CASSPTGGRDNSPLHF,TGCGCCAGCAGCCCCACCGGGGGGAGGGACAATTCACCCCTCCACTTT
NA,NA,TRBV30,TRBJ1-3,13,CAWTLSSGNTIYF,TGTGCCTGGACTCTTTCCTCTGGAAACACCATATATTTT
TRBD1,NA,TRBV27,TRBJ1-2,20,CASSLFSLPGTGLSANGYTF,TGTGCCAGCAGTTTATTTTCTCTTCCGGGGACAGGCTTATCGGCTAATGGCTACACCTTC
NA,once,TRBV28,TRBJ1-5,16,CASSLGGRRAVQPQHF,TGTGCCAGCAGTTTGGGGGGGCGCAGGGCCGTTCAGCCCCAGCATTTT
TRBD1,once,TRBV10-3,TRBJ1-5,15,CAISDWTGGNQPQHF,TGTGCCATCAGTGATTGGACAGGGGGCAATCAGCCCCAGCATTTT